This T cell receptor beta chain was captured in a study of blood T cell repertoires in COVID-19. Whole-study context: Acute and convalescent COVID-19 samples came from the United States, Italy and Spain.

As originally analysed: Cell counts per sample came from amplifying reference gene primers. Clones were sequenced by immunoSEQ multiplex PCR, and TCRdb holds only the in-frame ones, with some missing. That table gives V, J and clone size, and the DNA gave D and trimming. Altogether 300,000 to 400,000 clones are present, about 91% being singletons, with the ten largest covering 7.5% to 10%. Enrollment of patients from Seattle took place during active infection, with longitudinal follow-up. V dropped 2 bases and J dropped 2; count of bases not matched to a gene: 9. CDR3 length equals 17 residues. Germline lookup yields CDR1 ENHRY and CDR2 SYGVKD.

The sample comprised peripheral blood. This sequence was found in a young man with COVID-19, enrolled during active disease. This chain connects TRBV10-3 to TRBJ2-1; 7 bases fit TRBD1. CDR3 amino acids: CAISEILGTATYNEQFF. CDR3 nucleotides: TGTGCCATCAGTGAGATCTTGGGGACAGCTACCTACAATGAGCAGTTCTTC.